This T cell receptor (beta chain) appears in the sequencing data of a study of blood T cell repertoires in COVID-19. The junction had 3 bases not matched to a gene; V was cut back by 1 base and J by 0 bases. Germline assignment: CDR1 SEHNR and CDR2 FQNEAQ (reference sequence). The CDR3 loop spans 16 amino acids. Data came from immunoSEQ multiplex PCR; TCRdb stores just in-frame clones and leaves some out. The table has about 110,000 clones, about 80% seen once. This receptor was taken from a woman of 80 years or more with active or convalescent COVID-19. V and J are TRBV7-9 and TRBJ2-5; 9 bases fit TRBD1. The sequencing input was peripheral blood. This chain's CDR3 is CASSLGQGVDQETQYF. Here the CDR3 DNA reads TGTGCCAGCAGCTTAGGACAGGGGGTGGACCAAGAGACCCAGTACTTC.